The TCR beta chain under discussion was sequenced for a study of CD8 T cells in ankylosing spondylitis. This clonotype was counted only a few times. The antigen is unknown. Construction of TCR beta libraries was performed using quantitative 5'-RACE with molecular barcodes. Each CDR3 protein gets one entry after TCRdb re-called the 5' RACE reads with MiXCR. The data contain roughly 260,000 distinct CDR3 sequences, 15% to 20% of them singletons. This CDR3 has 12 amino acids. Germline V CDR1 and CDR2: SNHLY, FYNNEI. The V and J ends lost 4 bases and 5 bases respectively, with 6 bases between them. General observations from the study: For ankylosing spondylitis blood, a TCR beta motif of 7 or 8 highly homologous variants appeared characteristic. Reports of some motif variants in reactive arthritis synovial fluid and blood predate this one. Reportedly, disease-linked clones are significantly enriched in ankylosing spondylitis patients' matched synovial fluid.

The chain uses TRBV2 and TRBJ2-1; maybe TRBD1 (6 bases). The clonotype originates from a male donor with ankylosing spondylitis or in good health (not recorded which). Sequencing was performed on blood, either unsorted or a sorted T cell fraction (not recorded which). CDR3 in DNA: TGTGCCAGCAGTGGGGACAACAATGAGCAGTTCTTC. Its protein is CASSGDNNEQFF.